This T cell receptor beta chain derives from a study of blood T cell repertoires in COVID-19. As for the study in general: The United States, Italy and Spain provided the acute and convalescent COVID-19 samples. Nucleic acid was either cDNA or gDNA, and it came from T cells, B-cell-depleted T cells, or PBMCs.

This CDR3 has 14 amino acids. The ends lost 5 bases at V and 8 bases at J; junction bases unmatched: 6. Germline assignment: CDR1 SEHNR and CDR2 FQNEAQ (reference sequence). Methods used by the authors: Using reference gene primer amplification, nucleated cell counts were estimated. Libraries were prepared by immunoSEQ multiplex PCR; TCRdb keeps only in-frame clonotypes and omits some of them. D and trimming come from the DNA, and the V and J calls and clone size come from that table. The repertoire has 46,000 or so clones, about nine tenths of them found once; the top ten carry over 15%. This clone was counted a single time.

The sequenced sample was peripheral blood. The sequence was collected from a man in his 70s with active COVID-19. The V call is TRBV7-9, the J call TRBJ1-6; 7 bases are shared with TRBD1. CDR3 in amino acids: CASSATGADSPLHF. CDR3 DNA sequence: TGTGCCAGCAGCGCCACAGGGGCGGATTCACCCCTCCACTTT.